Listed below are T cell receptor beta chains from one sample, sequenced in a study of identical twins. Via MiXCR, TCRdb re-called the 5' RACE reads, giving one row per CDR3 protein. The sample has approximately 1.8 million distinct CDR3 sequences; about 32% are singletons. The sample consisted of cord blood. These receptors all stem from a newborn girl in good health. The CDR3 runs from the conserved cysteine through the conserved F or W. Fields, in order: clone size, J gene, D gene, V gene, CDR3 DNA, CDR3 protein. D genes are given only for firm matches. Clone size is not always given. Where it is, it says once, few, many or a class for expanded clones.

clone size: NA; J gene: TRBJ2-1; D gene: NA; V gene: TRBV7-2; CDR3 DNA: TGTGCCAGCAGCTTAGATGGGCTTAGGCGGTTCTTC; CDR3 protein: CASSLDGLRRFF
clone size: NA; J gene: TRBJ2-7; D gene: NA; V gene: TRBV28; CDR3 DNA: TGTGCCAGCAGTTTAGATGAGGGGGGCAGAAACGAGCAGTACTTC; CDR3 protein: CASSLDEGGRNEQYF
clone size: NA; J gene: TRBJ2-7; D gene: TRBD2; V gene: TRBV6-1; CDR3 DNA: TGCGCCAACAGTGAAACTAGCGGGGGGTCCTACGAGCAGTACTTC; CDR3 protein: CANSETSGGSYEQYF
clone size: NA; J gene: TRBJ2-3; D gene: TRBD2; V gene: TRBV2; CDR3 DNA: TGTGCCAGCAGTGGGACTAGCGGGATGCCCACAGATACGCAGTATTTT; CDR3 protein: CASSGTSGMPTDTQYF
clone size: once; J gene: TRBJ1-5; D gene: NA; V gene: TRBV6-1; CDR3 DNA: TGTGCCAGCAGTGAAAGCAGGAAAGGTCAGCCCCAGCATTTT; CDR3 protein: CASSESRKGQPQHF
clone size: NA; J gene: TRBJ1-1; D gene: NA; V gene: TRBV7-2; CDR3 DNA: TGTGCCAGCAGCTTAGCGGGACAACCGAACACTGAAGCTTTCTTT; CDR3 protein: CASSLAGQPNTEAFF
clone size: NA; J gene: TRBJ2-7; D gene: TRBD1; V gene: TRBV5-1; CDR3 DNA: TGCGCCAGCAAAATCAGACAGGGGTCCCCCGTGGGGTACTTC; CDR3 protein: CASKIRQGSPVGYF
clone size: NA; J gene: TRBJ1-2; D gene: NA; V gene: TRBV20-1; CDR3 DNA: TGCAGTGCTAGAGATGGCGGCAGGGTGGACCATGGCTACACCTTC; CDR3 protein: CSARDGGRVDHGYTF
clone size: NA; J gene: TRBJ2-5; D gene: TRBD2; V gene: TRBV20-1; CDR3 DNA: TGCAGTGGGAGGGAGGGCCGGGAGACCCAGTACTTC; CDR3 protein: CSGREGRETQYF
clone size: many; J gene: TRBJ2-7; D gene: TRBD2; V gene: TRBV18; CDR3 DNA: TGTGCCAGCAGTCCTCTAGCGGGAGCCTACGAGCAGTACTTC; CDR3 protein: CASSPLAGAYEQYF
clone size: NA; J gene: TRBJ2-7; D gene: NA; V gene: TRBV20-1; CDR3 DNA: TGCAGTGCTAGAGGGAGTCCCGCCTACGAGCAGTACTTC; CDR3 protein: CSARGSPAYEQYF
clone size: NA; J gene: TRBJ2-7; D gene: NA; V gene: TRBV27; CDR3 DNA: TGTGCCACCGGACAGCCTCCCTACGAGCAGTACTTC; CDR3 protein: CATGQPPYEQYF
clone size: NA; J gene: TRBJ1-1; D gene: NA; V gene: TRBV5-5; CDR3 DNA: TGTGCCAGCAGCCCGCAGACAGTCCACACTGAAGCTTTCTTT; CDR3 protein: CASSPQTVHTEAFF
clone size: NA; J gene: TRBJ2-5; D gene: NA; V gene: TRBV20-1; CDR3 DNA: TGCAGTGCTCCGCCCGGGGAGACCCAGTACTTC; CDR3 protein: CSAPPGETQYF
clone size: NA; J gene: TRBJ2-7; D gene: NA; V gene: TRBV5-1; CDR3 DNA: TGCGCCAGCAGCTTGGTTTTTACAGGGATGAGCTACAATGAGCAGTACTTC; CDR3 protein: CASSLVFTGMSYNEQYF
clone size: few; J gene: TRBJ1-5; D gene: NA; V gene: TRBV28; CDR3 DNA: TGTGCCAGCAGTTTCGGAAACAGTTGGAGCAATCAGCCCCAGCATTTT; CDR3 protein: CASSFGNSWSNQPQHF
clone size: few; J gene: TRBJ2-1; D gene: NA; V gene: TRBV6-5; CDR3 DNA: TGTGCCAGCAGTCGGACGTACCAAACCTACAATGAGCAGTTCTTC; CDR3 protein: CASSRTYQTYNEQFF
clone size: NA; J gene: TRBJ2-5; D gene: TRBD1; V gene: TRBV10-3; CDR3 DNA: TGTGCCCCCAGGGGGCAAGAGACCCAGTACTTC; CDR3 protein: CAPRGQETQYF
clone size: many; J gene: TRBJ1-2; D gene: TRBD1; V gene: TRBV4-1; CDR3 DNA: TGCGCCAGCAGCCAAGATTCCGCACAGGGGAAGTTGTATGGCTACACCTTC; CDR3 protein: CASSQDSAQGKLYGYTF
clone size: NA; J gene: TRBJ1-5; D gene: NA; V gene: TRBV20-1; CDR3 DNA: TGCAGTGCGCTCAGACGGGGGCAACAGCCCCAGCATTTT; CDR3 protein: CSALRRGQQPQHF
clone size: NA; J gene: TRBJ1-1; D gene: NA; V gene: TRBV4-1; CDR3 DNA: TGCGCCAGCAGCCAAGTTGAAGGGGAAGTGTGGGAAGCTTTCTTT; CDR3 protein: CASSQVEGEVWEAFF
clone size: NA; J gene: TRBJ2-1; D gene: NA; V gene: TRBV11-2; CDR3 DNA: TGTGCCAGCAGCCCACTAGTCTACGATGAGCAGTTCTTC; CDR3 protein: CASSPLVYDEQFF
clone size: NA; J gene: TRBJ2-1; D gene: TRBD2; V gene: TRBV9; CDR3 DNA: TGTGCCAGCAGCGTAGAAAGCGGGGAGGGCTACAATGAGCAGTTCTTC; CDR3 protein: CASSVESGEGYNEQFF
clone size: NA; J gene: TRBJ2-3; D gene: NA; V gene: TRBV5-1; CDR3 DNA: TGCGCCAGCAGCTCCAGGGAGGTTGGCACAGATACGCAGTATTTT; CDR3 protein: CASSSREVGTDTQYF
clone size: few; J gene: TRBJ1-1; D gene: NA; V gene: TRBV20-1; CDR3 DNA: TGCAGTGCTCCCACACCGAACACTGAAGCTTTCTTT; CDR3 protein: CSAPTPNTEAFF
clone size: NA; J gene: TRBJ2-3; D gene: NA; V gene: TRBV20-1; CDR3 DNA: TGCAGTGCCACCCGTGGGCTAGCGAAGGCAGATACGCAGTATTTT; CDR3 protein: CSATRGLAKADTQYF
clone size: NA; J gene: TRBJ1-5; D gene: NA; V gene: TRBV12-3/TRBV12-4; CDR3 DNA: TGTGCCAGCAGTTTGCCAGGGACCAATCAGCCCCAGCATTTT; CDR3 protein: CASSLPGTNQPQHF
clone size: few; J gene: TRBJ1-2; D gene: NA; V gene: TRBV29-1; CDR3 DNA: TGCAGCGTTGAAGCCGGCTACACCTTC; CDR3 protein: CSVEAGYTF
clone size: NA; J gene: TRBJ2-7; D gene: NA; V gene: TRBV5-1; CDR3 DNA: TGCGCCAGCACCCCTAATCGGGGAGGAGGATACGAGCAGTACTTC; CDR3 protein: CASTPNRGGGYEQYF
clone size: NA; J gene: TRBJ2-7; D gene: NA; V gene: TRBV20-1; CDR3 DNA: TGCAGTGCTAGCCCGGGACCAGCCTACGAGCAGTACTTC; CDR3 protein: CSASPGPAYEQYF
clone size: NA; J gene: TRBJ1-5; D gene: NA; V gene: TRBV20-1; CDR3 DNA: TGCAGTGCTAGAGATCAAATAAGTGGCAATCAGCCCCAGCATTTT; CDR3 protein: CSARDQISGNQPQHF
clone size: few; J gene: TRBJ2-7; D gene: NA; V gene: TRBV3-1; CDR3 DNA: TGTGCCAGCAGCCAAGGTTCGATCGAGCAGTACTTC; CDR3 protein: CASSQGSIEQYF
clone size: NA; J gene: TRBJ2-1; D gene: NA; V gene: TRBV6-6; CDR3 DNA: TGTGCCAGCAGTTACTCGTCCCGACTCTACAATGAGCAGTTCTTC; CDR3 protein: CASSYSSRLYNEQFF
clone size: NA; J gene: TRBJ2-1; D gene: NA; V gene: TRBV28; CDR3 DNA: TGTGCCAGCAGCGTAAACAGGGTCAATATTCAAAATGAGCAGTTCTTC; CDR3 protein: CASSVNRVNIQNEQFF
clone size: NA; J gene: TRBJ2-3; D gene: TRBD2; V gene: TRBV4-1; CDR3 DNA: TGCGCCAGCACCGAAAGAGGGACTAGCGGGGCCAGGAGCACAGATACGCAGTATTTT; CDR3 protein: CASTERGTSGARSTDTQYF
clone size: NA; J gene: TRBJ2-4; D gene: NA; V gene: TRBV7-9; CDR3 DNA: TGTGCCAGCAGCTCAGTTAGGGCGGAAACCAAAAACATTCAGTACTTC; CDR3 protein: CASSSVRAETKNIQYF
clone size: NA; J gene: TRBJ1-1; D gene: NA; V gene: TRBV3-1; CDR3 DNA: TGTGCCAGCAGCCAAGGCTGGGTTGCGGGAAACACTGAAGCTTTCTTT; CDR3 protein: CASSQGWVAGNTEAFF
clone size: NA; J gene: TRBJ2-5; D gene: NA; V gene: TRBV4-1; CDR3 DNA: TGCGCCAGCAGCCAAGTTGACGCTCAAGAGACCCAGTACTTC; CDR3 protein: CASSQVDAQETQYF
clone size: few; J gene: TRBJ2-1; D gene: NA; V gene: TRBV4-1; CDR3 DNA: TGCGCCAGCAGCCAACCATTTCTGAGCTCCTACAATGAGCAGTTCTTC; CDR3 protein: CASSQPFLSSYNEQFF